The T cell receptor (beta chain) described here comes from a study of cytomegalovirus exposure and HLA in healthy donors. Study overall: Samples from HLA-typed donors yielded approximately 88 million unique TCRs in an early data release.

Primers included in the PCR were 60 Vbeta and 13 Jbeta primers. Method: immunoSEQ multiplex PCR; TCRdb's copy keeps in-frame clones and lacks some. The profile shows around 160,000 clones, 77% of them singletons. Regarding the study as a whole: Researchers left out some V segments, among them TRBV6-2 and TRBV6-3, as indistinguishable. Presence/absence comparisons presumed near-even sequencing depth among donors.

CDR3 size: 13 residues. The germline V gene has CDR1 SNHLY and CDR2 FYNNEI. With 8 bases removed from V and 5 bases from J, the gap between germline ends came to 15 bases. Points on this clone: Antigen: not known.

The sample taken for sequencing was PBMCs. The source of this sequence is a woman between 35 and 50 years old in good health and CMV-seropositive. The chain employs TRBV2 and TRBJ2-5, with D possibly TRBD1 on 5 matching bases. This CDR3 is CASGRAPYETQYF. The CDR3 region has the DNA TGTGCCAGCGGCAGGGCTCCCTACGAGACCCAGTACTTC. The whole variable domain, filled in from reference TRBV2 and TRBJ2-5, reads EPEVTQTPSHQVTQMGQEVILRCVPISNHLYFYWYRQILGQKVEFLVSFYNNEISEKSEIFDDQFSVERPDGSNFTLKIRSTKLEDSAMYFCASGRAPYETQYFGPGTRLLVL.